The 4 T cell receptor beta chains given below trace back to one sample, sequenced in a study of cytomegalovirus exposure and HLA in healthy donors. Primers for the PCR totalled 60 Vbeta and 13 Jbeta. Libraries were prepared by immunoSEQ multiplex PCR; TCRdb keeps only in-frame clonotypes and omits some of them. The specimen's table records some 120,000 clones. Material for sequencing was PBMCs. The receptors stem from a man aged 25 to 45 in good health and CMV-seronegative.

The CDR3 nucleotides read TGTGCCAGCAGCTTCGGAGCAGGGGACTATAATTCACCCCTCCACTTT. This gives the protein CASSFGAGDYNSPLHF. V usage is TRBV7-9 and J usage is TRBJ1-6; TRBD1 might be the D (6 bases). CDR1 and CDR2 (germline): SEHNR, FQNEAQ (reference sequence). The V and J ends lost 3 bases and 3 bases respectively, with 12 bases between them. The CDR3 is 16 amino acids.

CDR3 sequence reads: CASSLGRTKNTEAFF. Here the CDR3 DNA reads TGCGCCAGCAGTCTCGGCCGGACTAAGAACACTGAAGCTTTCTTT. The chain recombines TRBV4-1 with TRBJ1-1; no clear D gene. Trimming pared 6 bases from V and 1 base from J, leaving 15 bases between. Germline CDR1 reads MGHRA; CDR2 reads YSYEKL. CDR3 length: 15 amino acids.

V usage is TRBV6-5 and J usage is TRBJ1-1; 9 bases agree with TRBD1. The germline V gene has CDR1 MNHEY and CDR2 SVGAGI. V dropped 3 bases and J dropped 3; count of bases not matched to a gene: 5. This CDR3 comprises 15 residues. The CDR3 DNA follows: TGTGCCAGCAGTTATAGGGGACAGGGATACACTGAAGCTTTCTTT. Residues: CASSYRGQGYTEAFF.

The chain links TRBV4-3 to TRBJ1-5, with D hard to call. This CDR3 is built from 15 residues. CDR1 is LGHNA and CDR2 is YSLEER in the germline V gene. Trimming left V 0 bases short and J 0 bases short, with 6 bases between. CDR3 in DNA: TGCGCCAGCAGCCAAGACGTCTATAGCAATCAGCCCCAGCATTTT. Translation gives CASSQDVYSNQPQHF.